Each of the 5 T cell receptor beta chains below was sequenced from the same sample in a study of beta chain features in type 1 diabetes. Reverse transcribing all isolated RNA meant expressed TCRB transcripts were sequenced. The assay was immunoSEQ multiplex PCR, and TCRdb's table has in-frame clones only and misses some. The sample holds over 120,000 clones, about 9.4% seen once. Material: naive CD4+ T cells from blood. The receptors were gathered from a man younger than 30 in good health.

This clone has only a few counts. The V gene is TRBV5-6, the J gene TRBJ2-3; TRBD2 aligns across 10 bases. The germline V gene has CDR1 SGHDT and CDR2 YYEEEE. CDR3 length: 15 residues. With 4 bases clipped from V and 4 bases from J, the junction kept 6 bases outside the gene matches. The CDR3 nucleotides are TGTGCCAGCAGCAAAAGCGGGGGGGCAGCAGATACGCAGTATTTT. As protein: CASSKSGGAADTQYF.

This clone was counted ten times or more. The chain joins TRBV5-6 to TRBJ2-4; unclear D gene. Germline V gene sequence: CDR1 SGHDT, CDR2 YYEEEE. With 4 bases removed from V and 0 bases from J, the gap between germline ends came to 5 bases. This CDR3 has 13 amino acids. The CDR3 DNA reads TGTGCCAGCAGCCCGGGAGCCAAAAACATTCAGTACTTC. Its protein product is CASSPGAKNIQYF.

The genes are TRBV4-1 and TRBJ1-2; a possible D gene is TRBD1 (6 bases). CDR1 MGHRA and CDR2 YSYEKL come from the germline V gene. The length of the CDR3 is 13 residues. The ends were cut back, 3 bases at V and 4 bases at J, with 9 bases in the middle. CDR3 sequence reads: CASSHGQLYGYTF. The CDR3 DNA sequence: TGCGCCAGCAGCCACGGACAGCTCTATGGCTACACCTTC.

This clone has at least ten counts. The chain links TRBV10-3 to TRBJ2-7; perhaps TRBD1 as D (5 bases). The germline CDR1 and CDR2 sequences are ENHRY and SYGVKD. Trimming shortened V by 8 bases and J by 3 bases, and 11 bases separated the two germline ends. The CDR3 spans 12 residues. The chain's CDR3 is CAIVTGNYEQYF. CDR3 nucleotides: TGTGCCATCGTAACAGGCAACTACGAGCAGTACTTC.

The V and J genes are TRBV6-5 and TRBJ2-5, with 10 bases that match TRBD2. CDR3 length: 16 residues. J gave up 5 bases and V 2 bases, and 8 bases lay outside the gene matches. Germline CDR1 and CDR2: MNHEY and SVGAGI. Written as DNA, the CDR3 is TGTGCCAGCAGTTACAGCCCCCAAGCGGGGGGGGAGACCCAGTACTTC. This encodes CASSYSPQAGGETQYF.